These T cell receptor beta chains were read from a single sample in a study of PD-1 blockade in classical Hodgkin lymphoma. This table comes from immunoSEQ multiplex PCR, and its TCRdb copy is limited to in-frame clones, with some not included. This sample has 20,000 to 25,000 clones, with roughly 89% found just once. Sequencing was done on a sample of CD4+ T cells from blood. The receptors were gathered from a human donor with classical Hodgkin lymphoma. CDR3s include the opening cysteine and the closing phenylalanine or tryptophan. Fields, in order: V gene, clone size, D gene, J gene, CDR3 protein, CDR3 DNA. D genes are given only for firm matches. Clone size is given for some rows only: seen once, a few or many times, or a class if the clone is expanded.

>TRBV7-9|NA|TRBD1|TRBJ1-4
CASSQTPRDRHEKLFF
TGTGCCAGCAGCCAGACTCCCCGGGACAGGCATGAAAAACTGTTTTTT
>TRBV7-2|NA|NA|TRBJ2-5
CASSSQALETQYF
TGTGCCAGCAGCTCACAAGCTCTGGAGACCCAGTACTTC
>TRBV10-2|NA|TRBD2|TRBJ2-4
CASSEPRTSRAKNIQYF
TGCGCCAGCAGTGAGCCAAGGACTAGTCGGGCCAAAAACATTCAGTACTTC
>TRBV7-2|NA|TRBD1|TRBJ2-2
CASSLRVVTGGGELFF
TGTGCCAGCAGCTTAAGAGTGGTTACAGGGGGCGGGGAGCTGTTTTTT
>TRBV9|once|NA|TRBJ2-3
CASSVAEGNTDTQYF
TGTGCCAGCAGCGTAGCGGAGGGAAACACAGATACGCAGTATTTT
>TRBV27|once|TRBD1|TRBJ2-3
CASSFRQGRSDTQYF
TGTGCCAGCAGTTTTCGACAGGGTCGGTCTGATACGCAGTATTTT
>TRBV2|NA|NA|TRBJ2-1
CASRGSLAYNEQFF
TGTGCCAGCAGAGGGAGTTTGGCCTACAATGAGCAGTTCTTC
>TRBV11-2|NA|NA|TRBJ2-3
CASSPGTLRDTQYF
TGTGCCAGCAGCCCAGGGACATTGCGAGATACGCAGTATTTT
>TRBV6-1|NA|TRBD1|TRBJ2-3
CASSPDRGWDTQYF
TGTGCCAGCAGTCCGGACAGGGGGTGGGATACGCAGTATTTT
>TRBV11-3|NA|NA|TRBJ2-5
CASSKTSRETQYF
TGTGCCAGCAGCAAAACATCCCGGGAGACCCAGTACTTC
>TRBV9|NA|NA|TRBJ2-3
CASSPDGGQRTDTQYF
TGTGCCAGCAGCCCGGATGGGGGACAACGCACAGATACGCAGTATTTT
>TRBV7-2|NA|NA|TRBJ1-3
CASSLVWGTGNTIYF
TGTGCCAGCAGCTTAGTATGGGGGACTGGAAACACCATATATTTT
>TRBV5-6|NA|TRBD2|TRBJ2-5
CASSLDAAGYETQYF
TGTGCCAGCAGCTTGGATGCAGCGGGGTATGAGACCCAGTACTTC
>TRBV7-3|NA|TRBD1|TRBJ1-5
CASSLDREYPQHF
TGTGCCAGCAGCTTAGACAGGGAATATCCCCAGCATTTT
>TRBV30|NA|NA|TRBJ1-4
CAWSVGEKLFF
TGTGCCTGGAGTGTAGGGGAAAAACTGTTTTTT
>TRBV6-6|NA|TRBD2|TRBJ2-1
CASSYPGLAGGNEQFF
TGTGCCAGCAGTTACCCAGGACTAGCGGGGGGGAATGAGCAGTTCTTC
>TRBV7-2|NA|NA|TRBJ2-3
CASSLGWGGRGDTQYF
TGTGCCAGCAGCTTAGGGTGGGGGGGGCGGGGAGATACGCAGTATTTT
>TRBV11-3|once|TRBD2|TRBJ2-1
CASSSRLAGGFSEQFF
TGTGCCAGCAGCTCCCGGCTAGCGGGGGGCTTTAGTGAGCAGTTCTTC
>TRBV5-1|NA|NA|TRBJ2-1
CASSFRRPGLDEQFF
TGCGCCAGCAGCTTTCGTAGACCGGGGCTAGATGAGCAGTTCTTC
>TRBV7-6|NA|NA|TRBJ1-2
CASSLGTGLGGYTF
TGTGCCAGCAGCTTAGGAACGGGGTTGGGGGGCTACACCTTC
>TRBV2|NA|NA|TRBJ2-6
CASRGLSSGANVLTF
TGTGCCAGCAGGGGACTGAGCTCTGGGGCCAACGTCCTGACTTTC
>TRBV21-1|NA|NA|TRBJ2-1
CASSIHSASGNNEQFF
TGTGCCAGCAGTATCCATTCGGCTAGCGGAAACAATGAGCAGTTCTTC
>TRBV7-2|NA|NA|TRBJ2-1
CATKGSSYNEQFF
TGTGCCACTAAGGGAAGCTCCTACAATGAGCAGTTCTTC
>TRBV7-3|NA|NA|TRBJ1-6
CASSLTGGAPLHF
TGTGCCAGCAGCTTAACGGGCGGGGCACCCCTCCACTTT
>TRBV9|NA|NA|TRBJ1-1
CASSVVGGNTEAFF
TGTGCCAGCAGCGTAGTCGGGGGAAACACTGAAGCTTTCTTT
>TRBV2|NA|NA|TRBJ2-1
CASGHNEQFF
TGTGCCAGTGGGCACAATGAGCAGTTCTTC
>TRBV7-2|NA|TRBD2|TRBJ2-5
CASSLILAGGLTQETQYF
TGTGCCAGCAGCTTAATACTAGCGGGGGGTTTAACCCAAGAGACCCAGTACTTC
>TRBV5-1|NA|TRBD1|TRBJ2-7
CASSLGGQGYEQYF
TGCGCCAGCAGCCTGGGGGGACAGGGGTACGAGCAGTACTTC